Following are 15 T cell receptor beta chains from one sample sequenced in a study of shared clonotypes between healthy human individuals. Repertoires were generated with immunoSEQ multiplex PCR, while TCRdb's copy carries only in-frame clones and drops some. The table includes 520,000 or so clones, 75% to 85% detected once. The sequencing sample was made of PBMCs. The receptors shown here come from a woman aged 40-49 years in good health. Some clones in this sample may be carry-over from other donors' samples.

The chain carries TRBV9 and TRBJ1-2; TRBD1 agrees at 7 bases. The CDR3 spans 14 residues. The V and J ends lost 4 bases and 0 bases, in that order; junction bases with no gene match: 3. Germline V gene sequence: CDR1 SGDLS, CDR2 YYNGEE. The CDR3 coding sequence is TGTGCCAGCAGCCCGGACAGGACTAACTATGGCTACACCTTC. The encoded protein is CASSPDRTNYGYTF.

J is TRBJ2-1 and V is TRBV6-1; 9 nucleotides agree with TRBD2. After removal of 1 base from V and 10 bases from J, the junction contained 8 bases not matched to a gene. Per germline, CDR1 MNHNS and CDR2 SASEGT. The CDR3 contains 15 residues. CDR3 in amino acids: CASSEGTSGYREQFF. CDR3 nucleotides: TGTGCCAGCAGTGAAGGCACTAGCGGGTACAGGGAGCAGTTCTTC.

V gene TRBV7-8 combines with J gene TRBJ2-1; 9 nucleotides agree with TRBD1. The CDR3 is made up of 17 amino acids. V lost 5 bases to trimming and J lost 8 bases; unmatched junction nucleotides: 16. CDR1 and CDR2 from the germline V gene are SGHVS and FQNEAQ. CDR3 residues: CASSAQSPGQGWDEQFF. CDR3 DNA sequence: TGTGCCAGCAGCGCACAGTCACCGGGACAGGGATGGGATGAGCAGTTCTTC.

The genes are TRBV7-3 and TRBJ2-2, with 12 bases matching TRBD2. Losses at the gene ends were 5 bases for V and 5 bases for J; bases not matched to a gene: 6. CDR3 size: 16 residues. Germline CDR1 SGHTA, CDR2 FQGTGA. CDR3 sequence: CASSEGLAGGTGELFF. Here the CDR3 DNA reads TGTGCCAGCAGCGAGGGACTAGCGGGCGGTACCGGGGAGCTGTTTTTT.

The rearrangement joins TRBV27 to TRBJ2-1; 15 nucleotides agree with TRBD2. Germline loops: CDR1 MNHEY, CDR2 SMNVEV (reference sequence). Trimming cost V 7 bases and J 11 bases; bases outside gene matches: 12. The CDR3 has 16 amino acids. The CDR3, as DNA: TGTGCCAGCACCACGGCCGGGACTAGCGGGAGGTGGAAGCAGTTCTTC. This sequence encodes CASTTAGTSGRWKQFF.

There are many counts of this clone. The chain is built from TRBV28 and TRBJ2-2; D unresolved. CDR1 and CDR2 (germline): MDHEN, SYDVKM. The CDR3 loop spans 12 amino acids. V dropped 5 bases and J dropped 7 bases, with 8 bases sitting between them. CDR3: CASSPQIGELFF. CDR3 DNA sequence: TGTGCCAGCAGTCCCCAAATCGGGGAGCTGTTTTTT.

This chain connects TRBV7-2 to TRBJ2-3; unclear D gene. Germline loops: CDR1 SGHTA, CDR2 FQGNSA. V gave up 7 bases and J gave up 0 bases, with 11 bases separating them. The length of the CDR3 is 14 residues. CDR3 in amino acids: CASTQWPSTDTQYF. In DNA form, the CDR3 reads TGTGCCAGCACCCAGTGGCCTAGCACAGATACGCAGTATTTT.

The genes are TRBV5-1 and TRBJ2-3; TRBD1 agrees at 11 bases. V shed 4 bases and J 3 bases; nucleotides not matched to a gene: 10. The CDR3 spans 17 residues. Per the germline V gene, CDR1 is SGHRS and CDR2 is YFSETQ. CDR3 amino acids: CASSMGQGVPITDTQYF. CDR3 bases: TGCGCCAGCAGCATGGGACAGGGGGTCCCGATTACAGATACGCAGTATTTT.

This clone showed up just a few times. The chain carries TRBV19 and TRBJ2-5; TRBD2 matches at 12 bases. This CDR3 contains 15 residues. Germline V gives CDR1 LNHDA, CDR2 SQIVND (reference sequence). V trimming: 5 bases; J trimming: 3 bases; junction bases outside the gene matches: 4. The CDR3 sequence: CASSDRLAGEETQYF. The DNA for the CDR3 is TGTGCCAGTAGTGACCGACTAGCGGGAGAAGAGACCCAGTACTTC.

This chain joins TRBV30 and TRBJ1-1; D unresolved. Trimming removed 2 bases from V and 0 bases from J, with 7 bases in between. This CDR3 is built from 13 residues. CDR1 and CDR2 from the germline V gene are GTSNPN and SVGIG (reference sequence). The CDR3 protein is CAWSIAMNTEAFF. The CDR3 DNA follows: TGTGCCTGGAGTATCGCGATGAACACTGAAGCTTTCTTT.

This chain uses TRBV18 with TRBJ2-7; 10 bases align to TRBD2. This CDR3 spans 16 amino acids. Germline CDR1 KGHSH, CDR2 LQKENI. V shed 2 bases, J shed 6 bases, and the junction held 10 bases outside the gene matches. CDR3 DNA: TGTGCCAGCTCACCAAATCGGGGGACTAGCGATCGCGAGCAGTACTTC. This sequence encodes CASSPNRGTSDREQYF.

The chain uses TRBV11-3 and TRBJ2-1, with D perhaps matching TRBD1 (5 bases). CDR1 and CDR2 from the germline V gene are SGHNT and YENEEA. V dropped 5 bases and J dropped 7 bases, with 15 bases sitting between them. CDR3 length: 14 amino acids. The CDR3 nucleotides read TGTGCCAGCAGCACCCCTAACTCAGGGAATGAGCAGTTCTTC. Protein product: CASSTPNSGNEQFF.

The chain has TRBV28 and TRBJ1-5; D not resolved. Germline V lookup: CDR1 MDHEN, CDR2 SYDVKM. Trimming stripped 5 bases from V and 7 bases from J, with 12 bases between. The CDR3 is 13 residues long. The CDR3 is CASSPSRSQPQHF. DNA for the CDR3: TGTGCCAGCAGTCCCAGCCGGAGCCAGCCCCAGCATTTT.

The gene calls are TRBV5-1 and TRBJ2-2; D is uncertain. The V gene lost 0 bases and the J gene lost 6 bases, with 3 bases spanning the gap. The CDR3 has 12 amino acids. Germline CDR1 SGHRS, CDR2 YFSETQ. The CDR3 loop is CASSLVAGELFF. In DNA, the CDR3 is TGCGCCAGCAGCTTGGTGGCCGGGGAGCTGTTTTTT.

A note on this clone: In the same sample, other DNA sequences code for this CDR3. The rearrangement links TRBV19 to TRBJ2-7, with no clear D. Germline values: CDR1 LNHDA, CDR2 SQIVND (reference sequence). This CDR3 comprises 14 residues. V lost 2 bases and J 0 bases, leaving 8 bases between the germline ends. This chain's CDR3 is CASSIRASSYEQYF. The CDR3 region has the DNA TGTGCCAGTAGTATACGTGCGAGCTCCTACGAGCAGTACTTC.